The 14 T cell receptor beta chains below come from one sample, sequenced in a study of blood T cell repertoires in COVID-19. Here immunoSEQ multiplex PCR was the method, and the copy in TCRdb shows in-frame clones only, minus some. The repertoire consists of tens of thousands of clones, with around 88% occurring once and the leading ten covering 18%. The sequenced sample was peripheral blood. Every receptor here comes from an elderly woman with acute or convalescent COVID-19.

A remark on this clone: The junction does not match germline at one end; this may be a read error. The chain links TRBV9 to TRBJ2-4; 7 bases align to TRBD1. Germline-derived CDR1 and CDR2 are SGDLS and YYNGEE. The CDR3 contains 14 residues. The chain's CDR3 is CASSVDRGGNIQYF. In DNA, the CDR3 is TGTGCCAGCAGCGTAGACAGGGGTGGCAACATTCAGTACTTT.

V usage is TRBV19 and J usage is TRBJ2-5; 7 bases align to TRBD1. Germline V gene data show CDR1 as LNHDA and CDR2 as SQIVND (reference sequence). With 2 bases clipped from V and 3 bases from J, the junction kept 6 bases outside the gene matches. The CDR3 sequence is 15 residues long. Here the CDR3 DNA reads TGTGCCAGTAGTATAACTACAGGGGATAAAGAGACCCAGTACTTC. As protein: CASSITTGDKETQYF. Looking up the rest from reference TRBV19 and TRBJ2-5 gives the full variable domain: DGGITQSPKYLFRKEGQNVTLSCEQNLNHDAMYWYRQDPGQGLRLIYYSQIVNDFQKGDIAEGYSVSREKKESFPLTVTSAQKNPTAFYLCASSITTGDKETQYFGPGTRLLVL.

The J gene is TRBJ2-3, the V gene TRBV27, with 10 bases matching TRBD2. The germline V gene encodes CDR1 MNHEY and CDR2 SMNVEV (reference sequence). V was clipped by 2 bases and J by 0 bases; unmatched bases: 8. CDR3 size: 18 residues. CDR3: CASSLLGSGGPSTDTQYF. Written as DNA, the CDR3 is TGTGCCAGCAGTTTACTAGGTAGCGGGGGGCCAAGCACAGATACGCAGTATTTT.

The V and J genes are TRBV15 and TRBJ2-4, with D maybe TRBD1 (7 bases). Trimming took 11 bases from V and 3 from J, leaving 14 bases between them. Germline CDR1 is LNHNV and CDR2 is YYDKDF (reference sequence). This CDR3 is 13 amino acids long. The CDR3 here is CASGGGVKNIQYF. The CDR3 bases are TGTGCCTCCGGAGGGGGCGTCAAAAACATTCAGTACTTC.

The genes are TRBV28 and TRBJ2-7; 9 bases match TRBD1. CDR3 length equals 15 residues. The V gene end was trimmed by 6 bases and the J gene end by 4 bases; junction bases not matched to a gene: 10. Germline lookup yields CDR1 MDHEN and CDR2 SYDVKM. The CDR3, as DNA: TGTGCCAGCAGACTCCCAGGGACAGGGAAGTACGAGCAGTACTTC. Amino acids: CASRLPGTGKYEQYF. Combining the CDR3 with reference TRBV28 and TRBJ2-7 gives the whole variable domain DVKVTQSSRYLVKRTGEKVFLECVQDMDHENMFWYRQDPGLGLRLIYFSYDVKMKEKGDIPEGYSVSREKKERFSLILESASTNQTSMYLCASRLPGTGKYEQYFGPGTRLTVT.

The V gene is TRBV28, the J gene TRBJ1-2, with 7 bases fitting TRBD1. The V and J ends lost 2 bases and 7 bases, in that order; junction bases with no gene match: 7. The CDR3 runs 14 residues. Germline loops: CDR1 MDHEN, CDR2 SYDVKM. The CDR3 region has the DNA TGTGCCAGCAGTTTACTAAGGGCAGGGGGTGGCTACACCTTC. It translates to CASSLLRAGGGYTF.

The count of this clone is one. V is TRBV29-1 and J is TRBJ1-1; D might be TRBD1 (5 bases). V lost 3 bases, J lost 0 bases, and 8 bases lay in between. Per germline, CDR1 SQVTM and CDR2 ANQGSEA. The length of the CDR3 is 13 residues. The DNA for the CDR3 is TGCAGCGTTGAGGGGCGGTTGAACACTGAAGCTTTCTTT. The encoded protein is CSVEGRLNTEAFF.

CDR3 bases: TGTGCCAGCAGCCGGGACATAGCACAAAATGAAAAACTGTTTTTT. This encodes CASSRDIAQNEKLFF. The chain is built from TRBV5-5 and TRBJ1-4; perhaps TRBD1 as D (6 bases). CDR3 length: 15 amino acids. Trimming took off 4 bases at V and 5 bases at J, with 15 bases between the two ends. CDR1 is SGHKS and CDR2 is YYEKEE in the germline V gene (reference sequence).

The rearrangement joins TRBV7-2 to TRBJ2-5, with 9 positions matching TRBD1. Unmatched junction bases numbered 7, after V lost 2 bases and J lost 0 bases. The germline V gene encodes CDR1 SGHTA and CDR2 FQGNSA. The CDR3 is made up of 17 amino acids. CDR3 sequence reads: CASSLKRTGGNQETQYF. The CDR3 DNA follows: TGTGCCAGCAGCTTAAAGAGAACAGGGGGCAACCAAGAGACCCAGTACTTC.

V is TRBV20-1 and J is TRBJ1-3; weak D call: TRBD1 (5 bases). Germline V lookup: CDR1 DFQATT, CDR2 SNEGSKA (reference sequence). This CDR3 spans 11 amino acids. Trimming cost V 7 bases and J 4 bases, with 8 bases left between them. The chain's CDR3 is CSDQGGNTIYF. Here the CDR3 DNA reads TGCAGTGATCAGGGAGGAAACACCATATATTTT.

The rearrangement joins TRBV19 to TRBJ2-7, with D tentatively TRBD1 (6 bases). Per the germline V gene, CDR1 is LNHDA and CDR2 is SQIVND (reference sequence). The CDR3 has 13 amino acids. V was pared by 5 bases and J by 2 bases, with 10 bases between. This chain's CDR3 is CASSPGQTYEQYF. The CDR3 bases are TGTGCCAGTAGTCCCGGACAGACCTACGAGCAGTACTTC.

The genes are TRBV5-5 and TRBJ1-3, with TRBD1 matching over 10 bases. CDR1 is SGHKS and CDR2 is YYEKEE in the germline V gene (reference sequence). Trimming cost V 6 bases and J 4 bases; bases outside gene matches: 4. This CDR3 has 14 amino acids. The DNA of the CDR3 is TGTGCCAGCATTGACAGGGGGCTCGGAAACACCATATATTTT. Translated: CASIDRGLGNTIYF. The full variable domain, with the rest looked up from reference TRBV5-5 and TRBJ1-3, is DAGVTQSPTHLIKTRGQQVTLRCSPISGHKSVSWYQQVLGQGPQFIFQYYEKEERGRGNFPDRFSARQFPNYSSELNVNALLLGDSALYLCASIDRGLGNTIYFGEGSWLTVV.

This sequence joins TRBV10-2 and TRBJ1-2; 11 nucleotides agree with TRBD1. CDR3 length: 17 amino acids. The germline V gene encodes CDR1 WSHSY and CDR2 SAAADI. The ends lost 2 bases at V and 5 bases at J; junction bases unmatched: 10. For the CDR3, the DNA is TGCGCCAGCAGTGAGCCGACAGGACAGGGGGCATTTTATGGCTACACCTTC. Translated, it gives CASSEPTGQGAFYGYTF.

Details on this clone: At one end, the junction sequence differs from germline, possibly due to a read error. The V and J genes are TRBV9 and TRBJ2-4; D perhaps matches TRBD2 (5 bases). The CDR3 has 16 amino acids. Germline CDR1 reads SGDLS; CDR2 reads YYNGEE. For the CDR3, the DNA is TGTGCCAGCAGCGCCCGATTCGGGCTAGCCAAAAACATTCAGTACTTT. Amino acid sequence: CASSARFGLAKNIQYF.